This is a list of T cell receptor beta chains from one sample in a study of patients and donors after allogeneic stem cell transplantation. From the RT-PCR reads, TCRdb called clonotypes with MiXCR, one entry per CDR3 protein. The repertoire includes about 90,000 distinct CDR3 sequences, roughly 43% of them detected once, and roughly 64% sits in the top ten. Source material: blood, either unsorted or a sorted T cell fraction (not recorded which). These receptors all come from a human donor who was either an allogeneic HSCT recipient or a stem cell or donor lymphocyte infusion donor (not recorded which). It is not recorded whose cells these are; they may come from a transplant donor. The CDR3 runs from the conserved cysteine through the conserved F or W. D genes are given only for firm matches. Part of the rows lack a size; the others show once, few, many or a class for expanded clones.

TRBV28	TRBJ2-1	TRBD1	-	CASRTGGYNEQFF	TGTGCCAGCCGGACAGGGGGTTACAATGAGCAGTTCTTC
TRBV27	TRBJ1-3	-	few	CASKDPYSGNTIYF	TGTGCCAGCAAAGACCCTTACTCTGGAAACACCATATATTTT
TRBV28	TRBJ1-4	-	-	CASSLSGIATNEKLFF	TGTGCCAGCAGTTTATCGGGGATTGCAACTAATGAAAAACTGTTTTTT
TRBV20-1	TRBJ1-2	TRBD1	-	CSAVYRDRGYGYTF	TGCAGTGCTGTCTACCGGGACAGGGGATACGGCTACACCTTC
TRBV28	TRBJ1-2	-	-	CASSLYSGTGSGYTF	TGTGCCAGCAGTTTATACTCCGGAACAGGGTCTGGCTACACCTTC
TRBV4-1	TRBJ2-4	-	few	CASSQDLERLAKNIQYF	TGCGCCAGCAGCCAAGATCTCGAGAGACTAGCCAAAAACATTCAGTACTTC
TRBV4-3	TRBJ2-7	-	-	CASSLARWGSYEQYF	TGCGCCAGCAGCCTCGCCCGGTGGGGCTCCTACGAGCAGTACTTC
TRBV2	TRBJ2-3	TRBD1	-	CASGRPGQATDTQYF	TGTGCCAGCGGACGACCGGGACAGGCCACAGATACGCAGTATTTT
TRBV18	TRBJ1-1	-	few	CASSPPGDRTNTEAFF	TGTGCCAGCTCACCACCGGGAGACCGAACAAACACTGAAGCTTTCTTT
TRBV25-1	TRBJ1-6	TRBD1	-	CASSERRGQGFSPLHF	TGTGCCAGCAGTGAACGTAGAGGACAGGGGTTTTCACCCCTCCACTTT
TRBV28	TRBJ2-3	-	-	CASSPPQGYSTDTQYF	TGTGCCAGCAGTCCTCCACAGGGATATAGCACAGATACGCAGTATTTT
TRBV27	TRBJ2-7	TRBD2	-	CASSPLISGSYEQYF	TGTGCCAGCAGTCCGTTAATTAGCGGGAGTTACGAGCAGTACTTC
TRBV7-3	TRBJ2-3	-	few	CASSPPSTDTQYF	TGTGCCAGCAGTCCTCCTAGCACAGATACGCAGTATTTT
TRBV5-1	TRBJ1-4	TRBD1	-	CASSLGTGVVTNEKLFF	TGCGCCAGCAGCCTCGGGACAGGGGTAGTAACTAATGAAAAACTGTTTTTT
TRBV14	TRBJ1-1	-	-	CASSQVVLNTEAFF	TGTGCCAGCAGCCAAGTGGTACTTAACACTGAAGCTTTCTTT
TRBV30	TRBJ1-5	-	-	CAWTQADNQPQHF	TGTGCCTGGACTCAAGCCGACAATCAGCCCCAGCATTTT
TRBV5-1	TRBJ1-2	-	few	CASLGGGNYGYTF	TGCGCCAGCCTGGGAGGCGGTAACTATGGCTACACCTTC
TRBV18	TRBJ1-2	-	-	CASSPAGDGYTF	TGTGCCAGCTCACCTGCAGGTGATGGCTACACCTTC
TRBV29-1	TRBJ1-2	-	-	CSAGDTPTDNYGYTF	TGCAGCGCCGGGGACACCCCAACGGATAACTATGGCTACACCTTC
TRBV5-1	TRBJ2-1	TRBD2	-	CASSQDALARTPSYNEQFF	TGCGCCAGCAGCCAAGATGCACTAGCGCGTACGCCTTCCTACAATGAGCAGTTCTTC
TRBV12-3/TRBV12-4	TRBJ2-1	TRBD2	-	CASSVSGGGSYNEQFF	TGTGCCAGCAGTGTTAGCGGGGGAGGCTCCTACAATGAGCAGTTCTTC
TRBV20-1	TRBJ2-7	-	-	CSASKSGRDNSYEQYF	TGCAGTGCTAGTAAGTCAGGCCGGGACAATTCCTACGAGCAGTACTTC